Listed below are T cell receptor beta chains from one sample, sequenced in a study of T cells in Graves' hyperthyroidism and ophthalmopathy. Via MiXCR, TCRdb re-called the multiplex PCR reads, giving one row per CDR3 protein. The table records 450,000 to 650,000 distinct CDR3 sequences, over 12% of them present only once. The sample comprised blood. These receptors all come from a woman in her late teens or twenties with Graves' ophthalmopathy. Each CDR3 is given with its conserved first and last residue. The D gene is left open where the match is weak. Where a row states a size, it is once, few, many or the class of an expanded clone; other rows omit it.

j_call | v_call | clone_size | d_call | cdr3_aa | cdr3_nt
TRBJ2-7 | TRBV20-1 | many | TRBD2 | CSATSRSGSTYEQYF | TGCAGTGCTACGTCCCGTAGCGGGAGTACCTACGAGCAGTACTTC
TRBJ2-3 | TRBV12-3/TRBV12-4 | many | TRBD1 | CASSPRQGATDTQYF | TGTGCCAGCAGCCCCCGACAGGGGGCGACAGATACGCAGTATTTT
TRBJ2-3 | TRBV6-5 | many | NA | CASSYSYNPQDTQYF | TGTGCCAGCAGTTACTCGTACAATCCACAGGATACGCAGTATTTT
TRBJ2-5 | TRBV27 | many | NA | CASRGTAWETQYF | TGTGCCAGCAGAGGGACCGCGTGGGAGACCCAGTACTTC
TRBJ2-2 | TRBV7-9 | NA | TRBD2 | CASSFFSISGRALFGELFF | TGTGCCAGCAGCTTCTTTTCGATTAGCGGGAGGGCCCTCTTCGGGGAGCTGTTTTTT
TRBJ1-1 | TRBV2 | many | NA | CASSEQVGNTEAFF | TGTGCCAGCAGTGAACAGGTTGGGAACACTGAAGCTTTCTTT
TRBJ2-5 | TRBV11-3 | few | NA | CASSFSWLPGADRGQETQYF | TGTGCCAGCAGCTTTTCCTGGCTACCAGGGGCGGATCGAGGGCAAGAGACCCAGTACTTC
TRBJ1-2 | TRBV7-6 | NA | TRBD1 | CASSTTGTGGDYGYTF | TGTGCCAGCAGCACAACCGGGACAGGGGGTGACTATGGCTACACCTTC
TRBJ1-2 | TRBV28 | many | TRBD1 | CASSTTGGASPYGYTF | TGTGCCAGCAGTACTACAGGGGGCGCTTCCCCTTATGGCTACACCTTC
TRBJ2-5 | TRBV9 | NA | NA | CASSSRDTGGETQYF | TGTGCCAGCAGCTCTCGGGACACTGGAGGGGAGACCCAGTACTTC
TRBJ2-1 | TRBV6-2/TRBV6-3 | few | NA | CASSDTSSWVTYNEQFF | TGTGCCAGCAGTGACACCAGCTCTTGGGTAACCTACAATGAGCAGTTCTTC
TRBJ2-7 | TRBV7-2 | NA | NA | CASSPSRGGGSYEQYF | TGTGCCAGCAGCCCCTCGAGAGGGGGCGGGAGCTACGAGCAGTACTTC
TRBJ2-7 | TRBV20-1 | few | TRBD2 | CSARDRGTSGTYEQYF | TGCAGTGCTAGAGATAGGGGGACTAGCGGAACCTACGAGCAGTACTTC
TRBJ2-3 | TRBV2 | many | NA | CASSDIGAGDTQYF | TGTGCCAGCAGTGATATCGGGGCGGGAGATACGCAGTATTTT
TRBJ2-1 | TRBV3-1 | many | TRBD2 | CASSPLTSGRAGEQFF | TGTGCCAGCAGCCCTTTGACTAGCGGGAGGGCGGGGGAGCAGTTCTTC
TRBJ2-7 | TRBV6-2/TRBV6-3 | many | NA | CASSYAYEQYF | TGTGCCAGCAGTTACGCCTACGAGCAGTACTTC
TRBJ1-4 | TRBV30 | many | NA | CASLHNEKLFF | TGTGCCTCCCTGCATAATGAAAAACTGTTTTTT
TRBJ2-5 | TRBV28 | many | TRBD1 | CASSSPGTAREETQYF | TGTGCCAGCAGTTCACCCGGGACAGCCCGGGAAGAGACCCAGTACTTC
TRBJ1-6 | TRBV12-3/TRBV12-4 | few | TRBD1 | CATKGTALSPLHF | TGTGCCACTAAGGGGACAGCCCTTTCACCCCTCCACTTT
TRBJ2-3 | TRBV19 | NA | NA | CASSNPARGELADTQYF | TGTGCCAGTAGTAACCCCGCCCGGGGAGAGCTCGCAGATACGCAGTATTTT
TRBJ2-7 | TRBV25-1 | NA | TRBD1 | CASEQGYSYEQYF | TGTGCCAGTGAACAGGGGTACTCGTACGAGCAGTACTTC
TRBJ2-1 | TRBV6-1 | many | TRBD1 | CASSELQGTYNEQFF | TGTGCCAGCAGTGAACTACAGGGGACCTACAATGAGCAGTTCTTC
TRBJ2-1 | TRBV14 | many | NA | CASSQDWGLAIYNEQFF | TGTGCCAGCAGCCAAGATTGGGGACTCGCCATTTACAATGAGCAGTTCTTC
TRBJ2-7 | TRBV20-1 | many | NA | CSATAVDRVYEQYF | TGCAGTGCTACCGCGGTTGACAGAGTGTACGAGCAGTACTTC
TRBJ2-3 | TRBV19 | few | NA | CASKNTGITDTQYF | TGTGCCAGTAAGAACACGGGCATCACAGATACGCAGTATTTT
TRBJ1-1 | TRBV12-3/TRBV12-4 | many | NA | CASSPRQEFIPNTEAFF | TGTGCCAGCAGTCCACGACAGGAATTTATCCCGAACACTGAAGCTTTCTTT
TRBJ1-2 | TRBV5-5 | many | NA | CASSFARKRNYGYTF | TGTGCCAGCAGCTTTGCCCGAAAGAGGAACTATGGCTACACCTTC